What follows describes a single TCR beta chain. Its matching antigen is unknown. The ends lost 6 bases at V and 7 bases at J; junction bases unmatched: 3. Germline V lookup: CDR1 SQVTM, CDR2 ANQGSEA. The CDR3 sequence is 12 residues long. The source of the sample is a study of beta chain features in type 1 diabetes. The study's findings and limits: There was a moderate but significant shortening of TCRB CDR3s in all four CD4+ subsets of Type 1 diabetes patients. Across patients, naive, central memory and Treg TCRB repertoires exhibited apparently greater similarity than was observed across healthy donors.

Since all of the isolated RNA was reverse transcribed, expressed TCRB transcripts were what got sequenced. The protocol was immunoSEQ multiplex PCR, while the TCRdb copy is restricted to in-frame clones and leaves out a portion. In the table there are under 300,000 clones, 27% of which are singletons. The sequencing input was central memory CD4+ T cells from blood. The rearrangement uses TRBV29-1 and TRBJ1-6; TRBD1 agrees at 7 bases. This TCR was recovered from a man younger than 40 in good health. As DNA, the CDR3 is TGCAGCGTGGGACAGAAGAATTCACCCCTCCACTTT. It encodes CSVGQKNSPLHF.